Presented here are 14 T cell receptor beta chains from one specimen sequenced in a study of human T cells and chemical hapten exposure. Indicated time point: patch test 2, 6 weeks after DPC sensitization. Treatment described: therapeutic diphenylcyclopropenone sensitization with weekly scalp DPC. MiXCR, applied by TCRdb to the RACE reads, yields one record per CDR3 protein. The sample has approximately 89,000 distinct CDR3 sequences, roughly a tenth seen once. The input for sequencing was whole blood, taken in connection with sensitization to the hapten diphenylcyclopropenone (DPC). Every receptor here comes from a woman aged 25 to 45 with alopecia areata. Some clones in this sample may be carry-over from other donors' samples.

This clonotype was recorded at least ten times. The chain has TRBV15 and TRBJ2-1; no reliable D call. V lost 0 bases, J lost 4 bases, and 4 bases lay in between. Looked up from germline, CDR1 is LNHNV and CDR2 is YYDKDF (reference sequence). CDR3 size: 13 residues. This CDR3 is CATSRDRYNEQFF. CDR3 DNA: TGTGCCACCAGCAGAGACCGGTACAATGAGCAGTTCTTC.

This clonotype was observed many times. The J gene is TRBJ2-2, the V gene TRBV7-7, with 8 bases that match TRBD2. After removal of 5 bases from V and 3 bases from J, the junction contained 11 bases not matched to a gene. Germline V lookup: CDR1 SSHAT, CDR2 FNYEAQ (reference sequence). The CDR3 consists of 17 residues. CDR3 protein: CASSPRPRGAYTGELFF. The CDR3 nucleotides are TGTGCCAGCAGCCCCCGTCCGCGGGGGGCCTACACCGGGGAGCTGTTTTTT. Combining the CDR3 with reference TRBV7-7 and TRBJ2-2 gives the whole variable domain GAGVSQSPRYKVTKRGQDVTLRCDPISSHATLYWYQQALGQGPEFLTYFNYEAQPDKSGLPSDRFSAERPEGSISTLTIQRTEQRDSAMYRCASSPRPRGAYTGELFFGEGSRLTVL.

This clonotype was observed many times. The rearrangement links TRBV7-3 to TRBJ1-1; D is unclear. Trimming removed 5 bases from V and 1 base from J, with 8 bases in between. This CDR3 spans 13 amino acids. In germline, CDR1 is SGHTA, CDR2 FQGTGA. The CDR3 DNA sequence: TGTGCCAGCAGCCACCAGAGGAACACTGAAGCTTTCTTT. This codes for CASSHQRNTEAFF. The full variable domain, in which reference TRBV7-3 and TRBJ1-1 provide the parts outside the CDR3, is GAGVSQTPSNKVTEKGKYVELRCDPISGHTALYWYRQSLGQGPEFLIYFQGTGAADDSGLPNDRFFAVRPEGSVSTLKIQRTERGDSAVYLCASSHQRNTEAFFGQGTRLTVV.

This clonotype was counted many times. The genes are TRBV15 and TRBJ1-1; tentatively, D is TRBD1 (6 bases). Germline CDR1 LNHNV, CDR2 YYDKDF (reference sequence). There are 15 residues in the CDR3. Between the trimmed V and J ends, which lost 1 base and 3 bases, there was a span of 12 bases. The CDR3 bases are TGTGCCACCAGCAGAGGTGACAGGTGGGACACTGAAGCTTTCTTT. Its protein is CATSRGDRWDTEAFF.

The genes are TRBV29-1 and TRBJ1-4, with D perhaps TRBD1 (5 bases). Looked up from germline, CDR1 is SQVTM and CDR2 is ANQGSEA. Trimming shortened V by 7 bases and J by 6 bases, and 15 bases separated the two germline ends. This CDR3 is built from 13 residues. CDR3 protein: CSAGRGYDEKLFF. DNA for the CDR3: TGCAGCGCTGGCCGGGGGTACGATGAAAAACTGTTTTTT.

This clonotype was found many times. This rearrangement joins TRBV15 to TRBJ1-4; tentatively, D is TRBD1 (5 bases). This CDR3 spans 16 amino acids. Germline V lookup: CDR1 LNHNV, CDR2 YYDKDF (reference sequence). Trimming removed 0 bases from V and 4 bases from J, with 12 bases in between. The CDR3 coding sequence is TGTGCCACCAGCAGAGATTATGAGGGGATTAATGAAAAACTGTTTTTT. Translation gives CATSRDYEGINEKLFF.

This clonotype was detected many times. The CDR3 region has the DNA TGTGCCAGCAGTGGGACTAGCGGGGGGGTCGGCACAGATACGCAGTATTTT. Translated: CASSGTSGGVGTDTQYF. V usage is TRBV28 and J usage is TRBJ2-3; 16 bases map to TRBD2. The CDR3 length is 17 residues. The germline V gene encodes CDR1 MDHEN and CDR2 SYDVKM. V trimming: 5 bases; J trimming: 1 base; junction bases outside the gene matches: 3.

This rearrangement joins TRBV4-1 to TRBJ2-1, with 8 bases matching TRBD2. In germline, CDR1 is MGHRA, CDR2 YSYEKL. The V gene end was trimmed by 1 base and the J gene end by 7 bases; junction bases not matched to a gene: 6. The CDR3 has 15 amino acids. The CDR3 region has the DNA TGCGCCAGCAGCCAAGCGGGAGGGCCTAGTAATGAGCAGTTCTTC. This encodes CASSQAGGPSNEQFF.

The CDR3 sequence: CASSVEGAGANVLTF. The CDR3 DNA reads as TGTGCCAGCAGCGTAGAAGGGGCTGGGGCCAACGTCCTGACTTTC. This sequence joins TRBV9 and TRBJ2-6, with TRBD1 as a possible D gene (5 bases). Trimming removed 0 bases from V and 2 bases from J, with 6 bases in between. The CDR3 consists of 15 residues. Looked up from germline, CDR1 is SGDLS and CDR2 is YYNGEE.

This clonotype was found a few times. The V gene is TRBV25-1, the J gene TRBJ2-3; TRBD1 is a possible D gene (6 bases). CDR3 length: 14 residues. Germline loops: CDR1 MGHDK, CDR2 SYGVNS. V was pared by 6 bases and J by 2 bases, with 12 bases between. The CDR3: CASRTDRSTDTQYF. CDR3 bases: TGTGCCAGCAGGACAGACAGGTCCACAGATACGCAGTATTTT. Together with reference TRBV25-1 and TRBJ2-3, the CDR3 gives the full variable domain: EADIYQTPRYLVIGTGKKITLECSQTMGHDKMYWYQQDPGMELHLIHYSYGVNSTEKGDLSSESTVSRIRTEHFPLTLESARPSHTSQYLCASRTDRSTDTQYFGPGTRLTVL.

In its sample, this clonotype was seen many times. The chain uses TRBV20-1 and TRBJ2-2; the D call may be TRBD1 or TRBD2 (5 bases each). Trimming removed 1 base from V and 6 bases from J, with 21 bases in between. The length of the CDR3 is 17 residues. CDR1 is DFQATT and CDR2 is SNEGSKA in the germline V gene (reference sequence). The CDR3 protein is CSARAFGAGRGAGELFF. CDR3 in DNA: TGCAGTGCTAGAGCCTTTGGGGCAGGGCGAGGGGCCGGGGAGCTGTTTTTT.

This clonotype was counted between two and nine times. The chain is built from TRBV29-1 and TRBJ1-1; no clear D gene. The CDR3 has 13 amino acids. The germline V and J ends were trimmed by 1 base and 4 bases, with 10 bases remaining between them. Per germline, CDR1 SQVTM and CDR2 ANQGSEA. Here the CDR3 DNA reads TGCAGCGTTGAAGGTACGGGTTCCACTGAAGCTTTCTTT. It encodes CSVEGTGSTEAFF.

The chain links TRBV28 to TRBJ2-1; 8 nucleotides agree with TRBD1. Germline V CDR1 and CDR2: MDHEN, SYDVKM. V was clipped by 3 bases and J by 5 bases; unmatched bases: 3. This CDR3 has 14 residues. In nucleotides, the CDR3 is TGTGCCAGCAGTTTGGACAGGGCACACAATGAGCAGTTCTTC. Its protein is CASSLDRAHNEQFF.

This clonotype was observed a handful of times. V gene TRBV5-5 combines with J gene TRBJ2-3; D ambiguous. Trimming shortened V by 3 bases and J by 7 bases, and 9 bases separated the two germline ends. CDR3 length: 12 residues. Germline V gene data show CDR1 as SGHKS and CDR2 as YYEKEE (reference sequence). CDR3 DNA: TGTGCCAGCAGCTCGCTCAATAATACGCAGTATTTT. This sequence encodes CASSSLNNTQYF.